This T cell receptor (beta chain) derives from a study of T cell repertoires and HLA-DP antigens. Assay: immunoSEQ multiplex PCR; the TCRdb copy retains only in-frame clones and omits some. The repertoire holds around 70,000 clones, with around four fifths as singletons. With regard to this clone: Its antigen is still unknown.

The germline V gene encodes CDR1 SGHVS and CDR2 FNYEAQ. The CDR3 sequence is 14 residues long. V was clipped by 6 bases and J by 5 bases; unmatched bases: 7. This TCR was recovered from a man aged 60 to 69 in good health and CMV-seronegative. The chain joins TRBV7-6 to TRBJ2-5; 9 bases map to TRBD2. Input material: CD4+ T cells from PBMCs. This chain's CDR3 is CASSQPSGAETQYF. The CDR3 nucleotides read TGTGCCAGCAGTCAACCTAGCGGGGCGGAGACCCAGTACTTC.